This T cell receptor beta chain was profiled in a study of blood T cell repertoires in COVID-19. Study summary: Both acute and convalescent COVID-19 samples were obtained from the United States, Italy and Spain. PBMCs, B-cell-depleted T cells, or T cells provided the cDNA or gDNA that made up the material.

Germline CDR1 and CDR2: SGHDT and YYEEEE. V lost 2 bases to trimming and J lost 8 bases; unmatched junction nucleotides: 5. The CDR3 spans 14 residues. Under the authors' procedure: How many nucleated cells were present was estimated from reference gene primer amplification. This table comes from immunoSEQ multiplex PCR, and its TCRdb copy is limited to in-frame clones, with some not included. That table furnishes V, J and clone size, whereas the DNA furnished D and trimming. The sample records 210,000 or so clones, approximately 87% being singletons. This clone was detected only once. This clonotype originated in a woman between 50 and 59 years old with acute or convalescent COVID-19. The specimen sequenced was peripheral blood. J is TRBJ1-4 and V is TRBV5-6, with 8 bases aligning to TRBD1. CDR3 nucleotide sequence: TGTGCCAGCAGCTTACAGGGGGATTGGGAAAAACTGTTTTTT. Translation gives CASSLQGDWEKLFF.